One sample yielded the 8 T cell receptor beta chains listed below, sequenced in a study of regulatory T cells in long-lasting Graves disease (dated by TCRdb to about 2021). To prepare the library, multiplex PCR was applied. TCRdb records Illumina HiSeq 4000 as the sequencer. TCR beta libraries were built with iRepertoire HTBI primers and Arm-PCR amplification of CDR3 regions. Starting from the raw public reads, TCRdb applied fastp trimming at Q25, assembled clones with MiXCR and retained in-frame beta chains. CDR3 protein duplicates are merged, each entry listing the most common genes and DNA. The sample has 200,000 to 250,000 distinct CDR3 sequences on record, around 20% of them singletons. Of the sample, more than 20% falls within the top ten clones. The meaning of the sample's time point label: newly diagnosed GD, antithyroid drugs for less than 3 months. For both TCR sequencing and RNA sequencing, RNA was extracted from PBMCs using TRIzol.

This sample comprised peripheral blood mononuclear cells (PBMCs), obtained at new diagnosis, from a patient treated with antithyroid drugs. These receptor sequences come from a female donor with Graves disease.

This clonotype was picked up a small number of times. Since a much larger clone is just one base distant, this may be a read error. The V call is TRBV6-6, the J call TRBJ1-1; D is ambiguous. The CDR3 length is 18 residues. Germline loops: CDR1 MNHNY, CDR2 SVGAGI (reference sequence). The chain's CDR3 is CASSYSSGRKTMNTGAFF. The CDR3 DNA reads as TGTGCCAGCAGTTACTCGAGCGGTAGGAAAACCATGAACACTGGAGCTTTCTTT.

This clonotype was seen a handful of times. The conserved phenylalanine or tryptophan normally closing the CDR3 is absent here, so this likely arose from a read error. This CDR3 is CATLPEDSPSRYTS. CDR3 in DNA: TGTGCCACCCTCCCCGAGGACAGTCCCTCTCGCTACACCTCC. This chain connects TRBV6-1 to TRBJ1-2; D possibly corresponds to TRBD1 (6 bases). V was clipped by 10 bases and J by 9 bases, with 24 bases between them. CDR3 length equals 14 residues. CDR1 is MNHNS, CDR2 SASEGT, per germline.

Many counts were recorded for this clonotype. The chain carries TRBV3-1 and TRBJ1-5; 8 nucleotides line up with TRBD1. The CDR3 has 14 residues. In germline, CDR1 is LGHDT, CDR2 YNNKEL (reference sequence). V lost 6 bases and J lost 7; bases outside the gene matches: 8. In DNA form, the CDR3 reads TGTGCCAGCAGTCCCCTTACAGGGGGGCAGCCCCAGCATTTT. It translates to CASSPLTGGQPQHF.

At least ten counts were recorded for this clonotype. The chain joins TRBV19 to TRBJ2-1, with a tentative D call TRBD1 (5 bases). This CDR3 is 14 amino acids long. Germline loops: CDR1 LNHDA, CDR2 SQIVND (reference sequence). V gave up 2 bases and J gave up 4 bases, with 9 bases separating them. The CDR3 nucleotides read TGTGCCAGTAGTATATACGACAGATACAATGAGCAGTTCTTC. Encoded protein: CASSIYDRYNEQFF.

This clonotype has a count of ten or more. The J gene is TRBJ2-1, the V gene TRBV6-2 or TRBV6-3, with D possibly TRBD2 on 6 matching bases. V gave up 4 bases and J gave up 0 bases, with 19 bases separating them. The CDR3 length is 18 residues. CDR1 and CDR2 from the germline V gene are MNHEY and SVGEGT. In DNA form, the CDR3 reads TGTGCCAGCAGTTTCCGATTTTCGGGGGTAGACTCCTACAATGAGCAGTTCTTC. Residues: CASSFRFSGVDSYNEQFF.

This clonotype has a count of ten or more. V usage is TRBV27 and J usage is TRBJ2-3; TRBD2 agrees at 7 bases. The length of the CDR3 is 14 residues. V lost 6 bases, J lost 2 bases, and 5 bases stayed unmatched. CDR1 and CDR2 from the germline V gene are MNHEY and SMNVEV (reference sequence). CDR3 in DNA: TGTGCCAGCAGGCGGGAGCCTGCCACAGATACGCAGTATTTT. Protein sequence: CASRREPATDTQYF.

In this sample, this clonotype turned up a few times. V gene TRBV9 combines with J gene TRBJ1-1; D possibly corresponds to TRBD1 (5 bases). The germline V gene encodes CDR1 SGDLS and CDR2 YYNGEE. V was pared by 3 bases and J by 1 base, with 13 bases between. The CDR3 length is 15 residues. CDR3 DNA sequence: TGTGCCAGCAGCGCCTCCGGGGCCCCGAACACTGAAGCTTTCTTT. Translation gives CASSASGAPNTEAFF.

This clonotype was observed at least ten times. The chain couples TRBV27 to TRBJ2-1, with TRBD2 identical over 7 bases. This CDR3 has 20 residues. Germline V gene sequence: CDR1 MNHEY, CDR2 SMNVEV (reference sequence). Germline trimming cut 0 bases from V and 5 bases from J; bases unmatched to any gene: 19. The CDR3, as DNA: TGTGCCAGCAGTTTATCTGGCGGGAAGCGGGACCCTTTGACGCACAATGAGCAGTTCTTC. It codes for CASSLSGGKRDPLTHNEQFF.